This T cell receptor (beta chain) was sequenced in a study of shared clonotypes between healthy human individuals. Looking at the study overall: The donor group consisted of a couple of women and a few men, aged 18 to 49.

Germline CDR1 and CDR2: MNHEY and SVGAGI. The CDR3 loop spans 14 amino acids. The V gene lost 6 bases and the J gene lost 4 bases, with 12 bases spanning the gap. Profiled with immunoSEQ multiplex PCR; TCRdb holds only in-frame clones, not every one. The sample consists of some 630,000 clones, around 96% of them appearing once. The naive CD8 fraction comprised CD45RO-negative cells positively selected for CCR7 and excluded terminally differentiated effector memory CD45RA+ cells. Input material: naive CD8+ T cells sorted from blood. The rearrangement uses TRBV6-5 and TRBJ1-4, with a weak D call TRBD1 (5 bases). The TCR sequence derives from a woman aged 25-40 years in good health. The chain's CDR3 is CASSYRSSNEKLFF. The CDR3 DNA reads as TGTGCCAGCAGCTACAGGAGTAGTAATGAAAAACTGTTTTTT.